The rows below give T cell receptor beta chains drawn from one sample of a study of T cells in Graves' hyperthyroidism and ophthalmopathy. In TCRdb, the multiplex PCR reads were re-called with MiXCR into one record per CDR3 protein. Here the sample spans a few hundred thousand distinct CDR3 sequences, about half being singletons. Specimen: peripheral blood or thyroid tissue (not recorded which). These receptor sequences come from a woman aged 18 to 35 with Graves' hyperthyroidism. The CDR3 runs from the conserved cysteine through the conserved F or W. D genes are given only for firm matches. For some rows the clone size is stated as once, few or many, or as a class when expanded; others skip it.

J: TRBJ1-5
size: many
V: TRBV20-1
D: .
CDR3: CSARGPQGQPQHF
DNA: TGCAGTGCTAGGGGTCCCCAAGGTCAGCCCCAGCATTTT

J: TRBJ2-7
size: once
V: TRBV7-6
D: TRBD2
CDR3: CAGSVGGAPGLAGERPYEQYF
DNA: TGTGCCGGCAGCGTTGGGGGCGCACCGGGACTAGCGGGAGAGCGGCCCTACGAGCAGTACTTC

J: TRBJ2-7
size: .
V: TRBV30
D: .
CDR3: CASTRGPVEQYF
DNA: TGTGCCTCGACGCGGGGGCCTGTCGAGCAGTACTTC

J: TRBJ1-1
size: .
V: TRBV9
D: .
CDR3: CASSVWGGDTEAFF
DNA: TGTGCCAGCAGCGTTTGGGGGGGAGACACTGAAGCTTTCTTT

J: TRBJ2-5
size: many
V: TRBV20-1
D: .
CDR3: CSARWAFAAGETQYF
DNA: TGCAGTGCTAGATGGGCCTTTGCGGCCGGGGAGACCCAGTACTTC

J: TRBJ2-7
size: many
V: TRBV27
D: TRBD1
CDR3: CASRRTGGHYEQYF
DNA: TGTGCCAGCAGACGGACAGGGGGCCACTACGAGCAGTACTTC

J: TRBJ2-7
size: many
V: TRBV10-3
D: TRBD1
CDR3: CAISNRQGTSYEQYF
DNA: TGTGCCATCAGTAACCGACAGGGGACCTCCTACGAGCAGTACTTC

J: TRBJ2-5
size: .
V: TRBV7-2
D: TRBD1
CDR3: CASSLVPGGQPQYF
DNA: TGTGCCAGCAGCTTAGTCCCAGGGGGACAGCCCCAGTACTTC

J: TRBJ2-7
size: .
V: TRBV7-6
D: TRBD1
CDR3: CASSRGRRFSYEQYF
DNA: TGTGCCAGCAGCAGGGGGCGGCGTTTTTCCTACGAGCAGTACTTC

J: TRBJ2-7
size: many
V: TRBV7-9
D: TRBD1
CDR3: CASSSPGQGAWEQYF
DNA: TGTGCCAGCAGCTCTCCGGGACAGGGGGCTTGGGAGCAGTACTTC

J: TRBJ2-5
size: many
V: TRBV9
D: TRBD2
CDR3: CASSDTSGSLQETQYF
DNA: TGTGCCAGCAGCGACACTAGCGGGAGCCTCCAAGAGACCCAGTACTTC

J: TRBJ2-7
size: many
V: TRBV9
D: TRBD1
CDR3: CASSPRTGKSYEQYF
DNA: TGTGCCAGCAGCCCGAGGACAGGAAAATCCTACGAGCAGTACTTC

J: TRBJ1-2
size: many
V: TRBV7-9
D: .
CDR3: CASSLFVGDAGGYTF
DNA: TGTGCCAGCAGCTTATTCGTAGGGGATGCGGGTGGCTACACCTTC